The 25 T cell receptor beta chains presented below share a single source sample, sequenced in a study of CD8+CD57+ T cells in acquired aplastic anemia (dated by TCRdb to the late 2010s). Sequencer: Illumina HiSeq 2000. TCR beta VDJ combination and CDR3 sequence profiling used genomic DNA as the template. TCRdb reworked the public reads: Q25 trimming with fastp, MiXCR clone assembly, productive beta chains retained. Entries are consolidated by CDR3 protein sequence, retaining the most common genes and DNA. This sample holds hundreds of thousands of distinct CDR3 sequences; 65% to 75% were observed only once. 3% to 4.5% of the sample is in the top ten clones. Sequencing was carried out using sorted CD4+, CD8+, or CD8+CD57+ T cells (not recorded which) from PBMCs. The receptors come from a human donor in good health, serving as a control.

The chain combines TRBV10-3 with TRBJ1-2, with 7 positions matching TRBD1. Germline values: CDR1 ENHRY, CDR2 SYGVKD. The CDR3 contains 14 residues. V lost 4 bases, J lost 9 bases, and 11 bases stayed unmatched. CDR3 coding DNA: TGTGCCATCAGTGGCCGAGACAGGGTAGATTGCTACACCTTC. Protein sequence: CAISGRDRVDCYTF.

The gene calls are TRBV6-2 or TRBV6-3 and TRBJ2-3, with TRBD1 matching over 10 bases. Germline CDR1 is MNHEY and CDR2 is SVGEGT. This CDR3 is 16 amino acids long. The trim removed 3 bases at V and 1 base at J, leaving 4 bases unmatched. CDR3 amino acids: CASSYSGTGGTDTQYF. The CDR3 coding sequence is TGTGCCAGCAGTTATTCCGGGACAGGGGGCACAGATACGCAGTATTTT.

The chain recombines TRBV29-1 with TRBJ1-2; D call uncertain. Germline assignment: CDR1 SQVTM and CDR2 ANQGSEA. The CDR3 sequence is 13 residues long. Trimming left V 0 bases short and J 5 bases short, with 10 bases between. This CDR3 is CSVEDPGSYGYTF. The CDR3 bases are TGCAGCGTTGAAGATCCGGGGTCTTATGGCTACACCTTC.

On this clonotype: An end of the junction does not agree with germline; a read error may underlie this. CDR3 DNA: TGTGCCAGCACCTGGACAGGGAATGATTCACCCCTCCACCCTGGGAACACCATATATTTT. Translating gives CASTWTGNDSPLHPGNTIYF. This chain links TRBV2 with TRBJ1-3; 8 bases agree with TRBD1. The CDR3 runs 20 residues. Per the germline V gene, CDR1 is SNHLY and CDR2 is FYNNEI. Complete variable domain (other parts from reference TRBV2 and TRBJ1-3): EPEVTQTPSHQVTQMGQEVILRCVPISNHLYFYWYRQILGQKVEFLVSFYNNEISEKSEIFDDQFSVERPDGSNFTLKIRSTKLEDSAMYFCASTWTGNDSPLHPGNTIYFGEGSWLTVV.

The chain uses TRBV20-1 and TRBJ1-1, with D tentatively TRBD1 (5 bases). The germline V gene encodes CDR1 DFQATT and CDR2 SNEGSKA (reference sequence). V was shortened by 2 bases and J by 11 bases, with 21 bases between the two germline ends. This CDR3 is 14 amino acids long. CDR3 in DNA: TGCAGTGCTAGACGACAGAGCGAGCAGCAGAGGGCTTTCTTT. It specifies CSARRQSEQQRAFF.

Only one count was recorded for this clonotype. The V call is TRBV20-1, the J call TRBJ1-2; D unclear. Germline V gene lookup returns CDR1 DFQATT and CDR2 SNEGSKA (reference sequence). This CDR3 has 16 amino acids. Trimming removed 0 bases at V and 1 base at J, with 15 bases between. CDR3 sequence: CSARDQLRALNYGYTF. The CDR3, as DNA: TGCAGTGCTAGAGATCAATTAAGGGCCCTTAACTATGGCTACACCTTC.

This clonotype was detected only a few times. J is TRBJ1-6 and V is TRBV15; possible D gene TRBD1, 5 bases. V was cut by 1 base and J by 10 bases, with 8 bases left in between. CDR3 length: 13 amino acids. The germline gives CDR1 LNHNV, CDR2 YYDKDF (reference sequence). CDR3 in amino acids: CATSRGRASPLHF. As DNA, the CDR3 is TGTGCCACCAGCAGAGGCAGGGCATCACCCCTCCACTTT.

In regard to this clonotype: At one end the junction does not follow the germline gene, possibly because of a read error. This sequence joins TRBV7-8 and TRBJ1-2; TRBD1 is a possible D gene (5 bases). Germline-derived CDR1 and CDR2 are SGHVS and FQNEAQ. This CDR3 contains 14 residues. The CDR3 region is CASTRGSLSGANVF. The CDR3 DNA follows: TGTGCCAGCACTCGCGGATCTCTCTCTGGGGCCAACGTCTTC.

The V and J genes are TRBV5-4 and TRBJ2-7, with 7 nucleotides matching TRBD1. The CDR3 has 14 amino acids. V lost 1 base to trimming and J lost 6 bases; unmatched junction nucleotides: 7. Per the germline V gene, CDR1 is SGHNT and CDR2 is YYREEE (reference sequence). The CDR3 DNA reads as TGTGCCAGCAGCTTGTTCATCGGACAGGCCGAGCAGTACTTC. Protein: CASSLFIGQAEQYF.

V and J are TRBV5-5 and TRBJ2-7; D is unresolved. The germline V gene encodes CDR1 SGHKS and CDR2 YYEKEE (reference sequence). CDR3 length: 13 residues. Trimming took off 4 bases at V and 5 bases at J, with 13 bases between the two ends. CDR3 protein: CASSLDQRHEQYF. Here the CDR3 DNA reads TGTGCCAGCAGCCTAGACCAGCGCCACGAGCAGTACTTC.

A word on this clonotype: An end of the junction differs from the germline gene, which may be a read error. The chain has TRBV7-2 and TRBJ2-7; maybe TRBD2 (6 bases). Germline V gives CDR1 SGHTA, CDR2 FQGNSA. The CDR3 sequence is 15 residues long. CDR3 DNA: TGTGCCGGCAGCTTAGCGTTCGGGGGATTCTACGAGCAGTACTTC. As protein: CAGSLAFGGFYEQYF.

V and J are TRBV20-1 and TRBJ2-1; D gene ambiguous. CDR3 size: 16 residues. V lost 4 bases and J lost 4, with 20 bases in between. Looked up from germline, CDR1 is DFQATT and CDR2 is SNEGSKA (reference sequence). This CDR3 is CSATVPETQLYNEQFF. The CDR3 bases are TGCAGTGCTACCGTGCCAGAGACCCAGTTATACAATGAGCAGTTCTTC.

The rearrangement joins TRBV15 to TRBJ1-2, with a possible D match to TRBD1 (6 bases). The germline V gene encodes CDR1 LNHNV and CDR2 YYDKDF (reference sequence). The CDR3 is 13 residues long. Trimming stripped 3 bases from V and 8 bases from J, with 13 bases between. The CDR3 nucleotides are TGTGCCACCAGCAGTAAAATACAGGGAGGCTACACCTTC. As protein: CATSSKIQGGYTF. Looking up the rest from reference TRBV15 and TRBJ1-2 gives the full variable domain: DAMVIQNPRYQVTQFGKPVTLSCSQTLNHNVMYWYQQKSSQAPKLLFHYYDKDFNNEADTPDNFQSRRPNTSFCFLDIRSPGLGDTAMYLCATSSKIQGGYTFGSGTRLTVV.

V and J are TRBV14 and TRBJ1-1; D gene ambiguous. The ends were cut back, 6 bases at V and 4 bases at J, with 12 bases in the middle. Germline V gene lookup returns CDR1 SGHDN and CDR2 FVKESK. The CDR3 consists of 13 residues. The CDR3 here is CASSNRPGTEAFF. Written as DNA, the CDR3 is TGTGCCAGCAGTAATAGACCTGGCACTGAAGCTTTCTTT.

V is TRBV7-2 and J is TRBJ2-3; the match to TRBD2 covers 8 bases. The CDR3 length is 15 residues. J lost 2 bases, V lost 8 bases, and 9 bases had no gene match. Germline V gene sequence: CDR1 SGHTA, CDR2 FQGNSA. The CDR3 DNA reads TGTGCCAGCTGCGTCGGGGGGGCTATCACAGATACGCAGTATTTT. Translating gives CASCVGGAITDTQYF.

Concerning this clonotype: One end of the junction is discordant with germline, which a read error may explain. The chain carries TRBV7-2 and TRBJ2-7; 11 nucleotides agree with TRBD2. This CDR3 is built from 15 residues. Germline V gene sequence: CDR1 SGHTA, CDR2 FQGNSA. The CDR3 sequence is CASSFASGGSCEQYF. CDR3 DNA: TGTGCCAGCAGCTTCGCTAGCGGGGGGTCCTGCGAGCAATACTTC.

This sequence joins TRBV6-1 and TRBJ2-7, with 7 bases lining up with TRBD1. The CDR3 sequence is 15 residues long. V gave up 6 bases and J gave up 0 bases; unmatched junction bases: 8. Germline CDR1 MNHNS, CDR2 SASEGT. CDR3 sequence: CASSLYRDSSYEQYF. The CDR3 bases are TGTGCCAGCAGCTTATACCGGGACAGCTCCTACGAGCAGTACTTC.

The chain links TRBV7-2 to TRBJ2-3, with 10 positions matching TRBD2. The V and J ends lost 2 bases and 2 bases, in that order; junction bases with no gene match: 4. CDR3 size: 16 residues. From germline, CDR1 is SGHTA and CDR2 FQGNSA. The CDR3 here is CASSLTSGVPTDTQYF. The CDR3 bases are TGTGCCAGCAGCTTAACTAGCGGGGTACCCACAGATACGCAGTATTTT. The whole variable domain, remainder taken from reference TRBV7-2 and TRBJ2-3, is GAGVSQSPSNKVTEKGKDVELRCDPISGHTALYWYRQSLGQGLEFLIYFQGNSAPDKSGLPSDRFSAERTGGSVSTLTIQRTQQEDSAVYLCASSLTSGVPTDTQYFGPGTRLTVL.

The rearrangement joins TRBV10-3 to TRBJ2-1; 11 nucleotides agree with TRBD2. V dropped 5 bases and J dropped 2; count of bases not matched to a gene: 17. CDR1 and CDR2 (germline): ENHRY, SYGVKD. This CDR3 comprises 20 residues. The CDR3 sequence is CAISPGTSGSTGSPYNEQFF. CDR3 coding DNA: TGTGCCATCAGTCCCGGGACTAGCGGATCGACAGGGTCACCCTACAATGAGCAGTTCTTC.

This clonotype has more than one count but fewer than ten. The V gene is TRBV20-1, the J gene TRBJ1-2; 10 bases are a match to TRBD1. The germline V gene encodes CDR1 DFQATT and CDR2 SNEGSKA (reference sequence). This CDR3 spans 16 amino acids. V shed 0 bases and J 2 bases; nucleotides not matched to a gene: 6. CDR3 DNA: TGCAGTGCTAGAGACCAAGGACAGGGGGGGAACTATGGCTACACCTTC. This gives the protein CSARDQGQGGNYGYTF.

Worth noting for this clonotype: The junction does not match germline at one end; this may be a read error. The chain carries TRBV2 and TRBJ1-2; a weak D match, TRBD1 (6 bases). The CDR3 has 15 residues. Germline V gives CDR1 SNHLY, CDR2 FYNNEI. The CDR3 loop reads CATSDVRGLAGGRNF. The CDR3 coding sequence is TGTGCCACCAGTGATGTGAGGGGACTCGCGGGGGGCCGGAACTTC.

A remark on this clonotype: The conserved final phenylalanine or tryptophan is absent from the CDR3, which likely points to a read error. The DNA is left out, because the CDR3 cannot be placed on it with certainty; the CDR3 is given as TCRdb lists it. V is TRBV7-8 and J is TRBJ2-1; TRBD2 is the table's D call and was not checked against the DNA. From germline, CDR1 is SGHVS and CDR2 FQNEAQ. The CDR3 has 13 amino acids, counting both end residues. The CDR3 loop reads CASSLGEGGETLY.

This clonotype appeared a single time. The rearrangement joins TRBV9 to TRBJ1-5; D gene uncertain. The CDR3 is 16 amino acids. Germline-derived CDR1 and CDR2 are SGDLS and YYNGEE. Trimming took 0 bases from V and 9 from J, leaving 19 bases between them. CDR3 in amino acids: CASSVGWNYHDTPQHF. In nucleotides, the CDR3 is TGTGCCAGCAGCGTAGGATGGAACTATCACGACACGCCCCAGCATTTT. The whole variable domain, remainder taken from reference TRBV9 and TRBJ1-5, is DSGVTQTPKHLITATGQRVTLRCSPRSGDLSVYWYQQSLDQGLQFLIQYYNGEERAKGNILERFSAQQFPDLHSELNLSSLELGDSALYFCASSVGWNYHDTPQHFGDGTRLSIL.

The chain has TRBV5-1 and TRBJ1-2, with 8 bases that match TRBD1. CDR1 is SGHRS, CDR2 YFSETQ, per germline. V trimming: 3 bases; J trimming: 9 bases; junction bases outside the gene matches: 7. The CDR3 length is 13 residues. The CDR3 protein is CASSSQGAYSYTF. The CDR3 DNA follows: TGCGCCAGCAGCTCTCAGGGGGCTTATAGCTACACCTTC.

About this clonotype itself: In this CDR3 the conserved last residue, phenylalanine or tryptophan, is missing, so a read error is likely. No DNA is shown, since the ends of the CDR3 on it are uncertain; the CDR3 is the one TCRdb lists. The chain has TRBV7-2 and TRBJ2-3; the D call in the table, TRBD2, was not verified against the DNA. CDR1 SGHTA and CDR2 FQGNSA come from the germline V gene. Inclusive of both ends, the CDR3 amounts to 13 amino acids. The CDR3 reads CASSLRGREPQYE.